The rows below give T cell receptor beta chains drawn from one sample of a study of shared clonotypes between healthy human individuals. The method was immunoSEQ multiplex PCR; TCRdb's version includes in-frame clones alone and lacks a portion of them. This table holds roughly 2,300,000 clones, 85% to 95% found once. Sample: naive CD4+ T cells from PBMCs. The receptors here all came from a man younger than 30 in good health. Some clones in this sample may be carry-over from other donors' samples. Each CDR3 is given with its conserved first and last residue.

>TRBJ1-4|14|TRBV6-6
CASSYSTDHEKLFF
>TRBJ1-2|14|TRBV28
CASSLSNIRYGYTF
>TRBJ2-1|16|TRBV5-6
CASSLGTGPRSLKQFF
>TRBJ2-3|11|TRBV20-1
CSARTGTSQYF
>TRBJ2-2|15|TRBV10-3
CAISESDRGTGELFF
>TRBJ2-7|13|TRBV5-1
CASSSPGFNEQYF
>TRBJ1-1|14|TRBV29-1
CSAQPQTQTLPAFF
>TRBJ1-5|15|TRBV5-8
CASSLGQVENQPQHF
>TRBJ2-2|14|TRBV5-1
CASTSGANTGELFF
>TRBJ2-1|18|TRBV11-3
CASSPSPWDRDSYNEQFF
>TRBJ1-2|14|TRBV29-1
CSAADRTGLYGYTF
>TRBJ1-2|13|TRBV7-9
CASSSSAGDGYTF
>TRBJ1-1|15|TRBV7-8
CASSLARGQNTEAFF
>TRBJ1-2|13|TRBV4-1
CASSRDREYGYTF
>TRBJ2-7|14|TRBV11-2
CASSANLGGYEQYF
>TRBJ1-3|16|TRBV5-1
CASSPDPSSSGNTIYF
>TRBJ2-5|13|TRBV5-1
CASSGGPTETQYF
>TRBJ2-7|16|TRBV27
CASFGFRGEGRYEQYF
>TRBJ2-7|15|TRBV5-6
CASSWRTGGLHEQYF
>TRBJ2-5|16|TRBV11-2
CASSPFTTGGEETQYF
>TRBJ1-2|12|TRBV9
CASRTGGYGYTF
>TRBJ2-6|16|TRBV12-5
CASGLVTSSGANVLTF
>TRBJ2-2|16|TRBV9
CASSDWTSGITGELFF
>TRBJ1-1|12|TRBV11-3
CASSFGDMEAFF
>TRBJ2-3|15|TRBV11-1
CASSLLSANTDTQYF
>TRBJ1-1|14|TRBV9
CASSPMGGNTEAFF
>TRBJ1-1|13|TRBV6-1
CASSEDRGLQAFF
>TRBJ2-2|14|TRBV30
CAWSVNRYTGELFF
>TRBJ2-1|16|TRBV5-1
CASSPTGLGGYNEQFF
>TRBJ2-3|13|TRBV7-8
CASSLGGTDTQYF
>TRBJ1-2|15|TRBV7-2
CASSLSFRVPYGYTF
>TRBJ1-4|16|TRBV27
CASSFSPTGTNEKLFF
>TRBJ1-1|13|TRBV4-2
CASSQEGYTEAFF
>TRBJ1-2|14|TRBV10-3
CAISSLDSNYGYTF
>TRBJ2-1|14|TRBV15
CATGLAGGIHEQFF
>TRBJ2-3|17|TRBV7-2
CASSLASSGSGVDTQYF
>TRBJ2-7|15|TRBV2
CASSESQGDSYEQYF
>TRBJ1-1|14|TRBV19
CASSIGFGDAEAFF
>TRBJ1-3|15|TRBV28
CASSRHRPSGNTIYF
>TRBJ1-2|11|TRBV10-3
CAIYHGTSYTF
>TRBJ2-1|15|TRBV4-1
CASSLLGTAYNEQFF
>TRBJ2-3|18|TRBV11-2
CASSLGLAGGPRTDTQYF
>TRBJ1-4|14|TRBV19
CASSMRGAIEKLFF
>TRBJ2-7|13|TRBV30
CAWSEAGWGEQYF
>TRBJ2-5|12|TRBV28
CASSQYRETQYF
>TRBJ1-1|15|TRBV7-6
CASSLLWAGAVTAFF